These 8 T cell receptor beta chains share one sample of origin, sequenced in a study of T cell responses to AZD1222 COVID-19 vaccine. The protocol was immunoSEQ multiplex PCR, while the TCRdb copy is restricted to in-frame clones and leaves out a portion. The top ten hold under 7.5% of the sample, which has roughly 130,000 clones, around 94% seen once. This sample comprised peripheral blood, obtained on day 0 of AZD1222 vaccination. The source is an adult in good health.

The J gene is TRBJ1-4, the V gene TRBV14; no clear D. Germline V gene lookup returns CDR1 SGHDN and CDR2 FVKESK. CDR3 length: 13 residues. The germline V and J ends were trimmed by 5 bases and 13 bases, with 17 bases remaining between them. CDR3 bases: TGTGCCAGCAGCGGCCAACCGGGCCGGGGACTGTTTTTT. Amino acids: CASSGQPGRGLFF. The full variable domain, completed using reference TRBV14 and TRBJ1-4, is EAGVTQFPSHSVIEKGQTVTLRCDPISGHDNLYWYRRVMGKEIKFLLHFVKESKQDESGMPNNRFLAERTGGTYSTLKVQPAELEDSGVYFCASSGQPGRGLFFGSGTQLSVL.

This chain uses TRBV5-1 with TRBJ2-5, with unresolved D. The V gene's germline CDR1 is SGHRS and CDR2 YFSETQ. The CDR3 has 15 amino acids. V was cut by 0 bases and J by 3 bases, with 12 bases left in between. CDR3 loop: CASSLGQATKETQYF. Here the CDR3 DNA reads TGCGCCAGCAGCTTGGGTCAGGCGACCAAAGAGACCCAGTACTTC.

The chain is built from TRBV7-3 and TRBJ1-1; D may be TRBD1 (6 bases). The V gene's germline CDR1 is SGHTA and CDR2 FQGTGA. The CDR3 is made up of 15 amino acids. Trimming shortened V by 5 bases and J by 4 bases, and 17 bases separated the two germline ends. CDR3 region: CASSPLTGGATEAFF. The CDR3 nucleotides are TGTGCCAGCAGCCCACTGACAGGCGGAGCCACTGAAGCTTTCTTT.

The J gene is TRBJ1-5, the V gene TRBV6-1; a possible D gene is TRBD1 (5 bases). V dropped 1 base and J dropped 2 bases, with 9 bases sitting between them. Germline lookup yields CDR1 MNHNS and CDR2 SASEGT. This CDR3 is built from 15 residues. The CDR3 coding sequence is TGTGCCAGCAGTGAAGGACGGGGGGGCAATCAGCCCCAGCATTTT. Translating it yields CASSEGRGGNQPQHF.

The J gene is TRBJ2-5, the V gene TRBV6-1; the D gene is possibly TRBD1 (6 bases). V lost 3 bases to trimming and J lost 1 base, with 15 bases between them. This CDR3 is built from 16 residues. In germline, CDR1 is MNHNS, CDR2 SASEGT. The CDR3 loop reads CASSDWVGGTQETQYF. CDR3 sequence (DNA): TGTGCCAGCAGTGATTGGGTAGGGGGTACCCAAGAGACCCAGTACTTC.

The V and J genes are TRBV19 and TRBJ2-3; a weak D match, TRBD1 (5 bases). Per germline, CDR1 LNHDA and CDR2 SQIVND (reference sequence). The CDR3 length is 16 residues. Trimming stripped 3 bases from V and 2 bases from J, with 15 bases between. The CDR3 sequence is CASSIQDTSYTDTQYF. The CDR3 coding sequence is TGTGCCAGTAGTATTCAGGACACATCATACACAGATACGCAGTATTTT.

This clone came up once. The V and J genes are TRBV7-2 and TRBJ2-7, with 11 positions matching TRBD2. The germline V gene encodes CDR1 SGHTA and CDR2 FQGNSA. The ends lost 5 bases at V and 0 bases at J; junction bases unmatched: 3. The CDR3 length is 15 residues. The CDR3 spells CASSLTSGVSYEQYF. CDR3 nucleotide sequence: TGTGCCAGCAGCCTGACTAGCGGGGTCTCCTACGAGCAGTACTTC.

In its sample, this clone was seen a few times. The CDR3 spells CASSYLSGGKRTEAFF. Here the CDR3 DNA reads TGTGCCAGCAGTTACTTGTCAGGGGGTAAAAGGACTGAAGCTTTCTTT. The chain combines TRBV6-5 with TRBJ1-1, with 7 bases lining up with TRBD1. After removal of 1 base from V and 5 bases from J, the junction contained 10 bases not matched to a gene. Germline CDR1 is MNHEY and CDR2 is SVGAGI. The CDR3 is made up of 16 amino acids.